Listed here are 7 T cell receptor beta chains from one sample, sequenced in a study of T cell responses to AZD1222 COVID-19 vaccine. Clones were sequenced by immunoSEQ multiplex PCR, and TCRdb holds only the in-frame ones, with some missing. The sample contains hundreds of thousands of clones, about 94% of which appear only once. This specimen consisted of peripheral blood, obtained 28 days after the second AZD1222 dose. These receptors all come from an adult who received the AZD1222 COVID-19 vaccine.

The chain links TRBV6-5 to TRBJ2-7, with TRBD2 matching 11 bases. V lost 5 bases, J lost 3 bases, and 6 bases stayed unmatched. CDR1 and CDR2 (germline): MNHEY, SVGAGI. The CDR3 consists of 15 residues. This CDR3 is CASSLITSGGYEQYF. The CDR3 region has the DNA TGTGCCAGCAGTCTCATTACTAGCGGGGGCTACGAGCAGTACTTC.

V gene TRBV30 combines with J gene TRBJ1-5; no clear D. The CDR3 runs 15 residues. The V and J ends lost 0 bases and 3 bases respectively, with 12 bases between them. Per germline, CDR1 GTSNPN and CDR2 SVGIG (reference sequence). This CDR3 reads CAWSVLGGNNQPQHF. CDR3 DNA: TGTGCCTGGAGTGTACTAGGAGGGAACAATCAGCCCCAGCATTTT.

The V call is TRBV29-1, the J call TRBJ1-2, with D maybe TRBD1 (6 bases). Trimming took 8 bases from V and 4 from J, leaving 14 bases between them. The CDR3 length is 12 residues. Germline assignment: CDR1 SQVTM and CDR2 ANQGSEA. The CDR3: CSFRGGSYGYTF. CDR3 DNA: TGCAGCTTTCGAGGGGGGAGCTATGGCTACACCTTC.

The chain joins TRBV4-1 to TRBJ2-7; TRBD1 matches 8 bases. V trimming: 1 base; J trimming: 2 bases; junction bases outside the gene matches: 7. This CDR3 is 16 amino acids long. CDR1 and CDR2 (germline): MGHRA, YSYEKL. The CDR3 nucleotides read TGCGCCAGCAGCCAAGTTCTACGGGGACAGGCCTACGAGCAGTACTTC. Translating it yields CASSQVLRGQAYEQYF.

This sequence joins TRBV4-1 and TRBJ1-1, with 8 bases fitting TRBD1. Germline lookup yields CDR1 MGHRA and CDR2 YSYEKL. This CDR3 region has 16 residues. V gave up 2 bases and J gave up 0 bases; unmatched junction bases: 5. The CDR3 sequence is CASSQIPDRVNTEAFF. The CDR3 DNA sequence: TGCGCCAGCAGCCAAATCCCGGACAGGGTGAACACTGAAGCTTTCTTT.

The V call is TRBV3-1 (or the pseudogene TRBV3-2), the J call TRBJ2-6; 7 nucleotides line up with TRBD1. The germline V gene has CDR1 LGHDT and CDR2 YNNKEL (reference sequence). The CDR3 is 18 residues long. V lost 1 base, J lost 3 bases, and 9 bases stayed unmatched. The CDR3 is CASSQGQGVAFGANVLTF. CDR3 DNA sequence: TGTGCCAGCAGCCAAGGACAGGGAGTAGCTTTTGGGGCCAACGTCCTGACTTTC.

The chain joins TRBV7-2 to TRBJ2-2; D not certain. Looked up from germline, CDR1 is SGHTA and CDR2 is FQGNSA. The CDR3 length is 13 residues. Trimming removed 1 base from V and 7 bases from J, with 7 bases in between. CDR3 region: CASSLVLRGELFF. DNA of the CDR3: TGTGCCAGCAGCTTAGTACTCCGCGGGGAGCTGTTTTTT.